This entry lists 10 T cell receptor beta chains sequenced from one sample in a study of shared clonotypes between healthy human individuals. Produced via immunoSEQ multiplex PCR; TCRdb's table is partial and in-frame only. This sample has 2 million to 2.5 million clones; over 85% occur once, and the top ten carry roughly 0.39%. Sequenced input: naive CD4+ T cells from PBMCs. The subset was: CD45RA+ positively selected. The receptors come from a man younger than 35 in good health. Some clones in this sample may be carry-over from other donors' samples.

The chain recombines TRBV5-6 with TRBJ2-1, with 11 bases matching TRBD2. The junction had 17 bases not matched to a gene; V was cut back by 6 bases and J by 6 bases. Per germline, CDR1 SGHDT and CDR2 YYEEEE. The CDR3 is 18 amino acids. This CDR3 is CASKLVGLAAETINEQFF. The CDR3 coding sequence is TGTGCCAGCAAACTCGTGGGACTAGCGGCCGAAACTATCAATGAGCAGTTCTTC.

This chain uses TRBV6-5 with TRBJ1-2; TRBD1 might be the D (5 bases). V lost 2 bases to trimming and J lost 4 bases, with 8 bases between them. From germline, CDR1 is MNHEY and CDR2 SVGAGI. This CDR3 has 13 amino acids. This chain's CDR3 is CASSYGARYGYTF. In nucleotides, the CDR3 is TGTGCCAGCAGTTACGGGGCACGCTATGGCTACACCTTC.

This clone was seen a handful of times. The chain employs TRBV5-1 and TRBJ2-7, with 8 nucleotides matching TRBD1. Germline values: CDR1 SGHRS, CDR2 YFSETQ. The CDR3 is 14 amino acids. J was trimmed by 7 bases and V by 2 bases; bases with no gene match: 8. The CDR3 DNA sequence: TGCGCCAGCAGCTTAACCAGGGGGCCCGAAGAGCAGTACTTC. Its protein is CASSLTRGPEEQYF.

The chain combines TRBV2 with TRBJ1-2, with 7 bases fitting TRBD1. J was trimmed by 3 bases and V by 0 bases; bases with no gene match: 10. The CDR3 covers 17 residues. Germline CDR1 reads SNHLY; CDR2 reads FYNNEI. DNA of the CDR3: TGTGCCAGCAGTGAAGCGCTTTGGAGGGGGCGCGACTATGGCTACACCTTC. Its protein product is CASSEALWRGRDYGYTF.

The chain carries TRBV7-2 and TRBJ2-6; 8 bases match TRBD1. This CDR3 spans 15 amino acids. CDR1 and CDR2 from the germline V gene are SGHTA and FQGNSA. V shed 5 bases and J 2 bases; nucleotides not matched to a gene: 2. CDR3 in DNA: TGTGCCAGCAGCCCAGGGGGCGCTGGGGCCAACGTCCTGACTTTC. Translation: CASSPGGAGANVLTF.

The CDR3 DNA is TGTGCCAGTAGTATTGATCAGGGAGCCAAAAACATTCAGTACTTC. Translation: CASSIDQGAKNIQYF. V gene TRBV19 combines with J gene TRBJ2-4, with TRBD1 as a possible D gene (5 bases). Trimming left V 3 bases short and J 0 bases short, with 9 bases between. The germline gives CDR1 LNHDA, CDR2 SQIVND (reference sequence). The length of the CDR3 is 15 residues.

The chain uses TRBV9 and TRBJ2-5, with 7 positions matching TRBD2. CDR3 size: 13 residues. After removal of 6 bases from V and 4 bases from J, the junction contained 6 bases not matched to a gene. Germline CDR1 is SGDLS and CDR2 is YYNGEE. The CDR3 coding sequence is TGTGCCAGCAACCCCGGGGGGATAGAGACCCAGTACTTC. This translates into CASNPGGIETQYF.

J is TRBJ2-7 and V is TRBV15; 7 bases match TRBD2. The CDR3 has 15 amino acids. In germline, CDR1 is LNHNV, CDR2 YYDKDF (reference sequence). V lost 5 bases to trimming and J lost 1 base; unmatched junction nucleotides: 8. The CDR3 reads CATSPGGGRSYEQYF. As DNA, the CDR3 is TGTGCCACCAGCCCCGGGGGAGGGAGATCCTACGAGCAGTACTTC.

The CDR3 loop is CASSVVGTGGPGNTIYF. The CDR3 DNA reads TGTGCCAGCAGCGTCGTTGGGACAGGGGGTCCTGGAAACACCATATATTTT. J is TRBJ1-3 and V is TRBV9; 11 nucleotides line up with TRBD1. CDR3 length: 17 residues. Unmatched junction bases numbered 6, after V lost 2 bases and J lost 2 bases. Germline V lookup: CDR1 SGDLS, CDR2 YYNGEE. Filled out from reference TRBV9 and TRBJ1-3, the complete variable domain reads DSGVTQTPKHLITATGQRVTLRCSPRSGDLSVYWYQQSLDQGLQFLIQYYNGEERAKGNILERFSAQQFPDLHSELNLSSLELGDSALYFCASSVVGTGGPGNTIYFGEGSWLTVV.

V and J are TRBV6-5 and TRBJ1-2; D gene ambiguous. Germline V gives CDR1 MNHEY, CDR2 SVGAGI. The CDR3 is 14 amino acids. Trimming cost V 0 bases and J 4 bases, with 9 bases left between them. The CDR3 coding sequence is TGTGCCAGCAGTTACTCGAATAGGGCCTATGGCTACACCTTC. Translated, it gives CASSYSNRAYGYTF.